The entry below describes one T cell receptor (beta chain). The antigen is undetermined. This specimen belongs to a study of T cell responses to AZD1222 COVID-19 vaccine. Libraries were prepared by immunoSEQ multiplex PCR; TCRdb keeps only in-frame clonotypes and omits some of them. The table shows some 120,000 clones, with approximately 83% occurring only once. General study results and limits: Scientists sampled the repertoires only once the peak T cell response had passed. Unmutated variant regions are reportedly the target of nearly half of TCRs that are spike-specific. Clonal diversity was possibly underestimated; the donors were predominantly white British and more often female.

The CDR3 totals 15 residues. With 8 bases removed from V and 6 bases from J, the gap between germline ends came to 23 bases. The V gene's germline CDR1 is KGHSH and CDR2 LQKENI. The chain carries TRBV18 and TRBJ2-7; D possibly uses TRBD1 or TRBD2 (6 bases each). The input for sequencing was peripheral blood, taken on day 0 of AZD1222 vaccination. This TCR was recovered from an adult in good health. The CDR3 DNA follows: TGTGCCAGCCTAAGTGAACAGGGACTCCATGTCGAGCAGTACTTC. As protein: CASLSEQGLHVEQYF.